This T cell receptor (beta chain) was sequenced in a study of cytomegalovirus exposure and HLA in healthy donors. Study outcomes and limitations: Certain indistinguishable V segments, among them TRBV6-2 and TRBV6-3, were excluded. Cytomegalovirus association was listed for approximately 160 TCR beta chains. Per a prior analysis, the majority of TCR beta V segments were productive roughly 90% or roughly 30% of the time.

The V end was cut by 0 bases, the J end by 4 bases, with 11 bases between. CDR1 and CDR2 from the germline V gene are SGHRS and YFSETQ. The CDR3 runs to 15 residues. Regarding this clone: The antigen is not known.

The PCR made use of 60 Vbeta and 13 Jbeta primers. Generated by immunoSEQ multiplex PCR, the TCRdb table keeps only in-frame clones and is missing some. Counted here are 130,000 or so clones, over 70% occurring once; the ten biggest clones make up under 3%. The receptor was isolated from a woman aged 35 to 49 in good health and CMV-seropositive. V usage is TRBV5-1 and J usage is TRBJ1-3, with D possibly matching TRBD1 (5 bases). The sample consisted of PBMCs. The CDR3 coding sequence is TGCGCCAGCAGCTTGGCGACAGCTGCGGGAAACACCATATATTTT. Translating it yields CASSLATAAGNTIYF.